This TCR beta chain was retrieved from a study of cytomegalovirus exposure and HLA in healthy donors. Across the study: Of roughly 400 genotyped donors, about 80% grouped in the Caucasian-associated ancestry cluster. General study points: Within an earlier analysis, most TCR beta V segments proved productive either about 87% or about 30% of the time. A later analysis showed TCR association rates differing by HLA locus, peaking at DRB1 and lowest at HLA-C. Sequencing depth across donors, presence/absence analyses assumed, was roughly uniform.

On this clone itself: Its specificity is unknown.

Use of 60 Vbeta and 13 Jbeta primers characterized the PCR. Data came from immunoSEQ multiplex PCR; TCRdb stores just in-frame clones and leaves some out. This table has fewer than 110,000 clones, approximately 76% appearing once. The CDR3 spans 14 residues. V trimming: 4 bases; J trimming: 3 bases; junction bases outside the gene matches: 2. Germline V lookup: CDR1 SGDLS, CDR2 YYNGEE. The source material was PBMCs. This rearrangement joins TRBV9 to TRBJ1-4; the match to TRBD1 covers 8 bases. The sequence was obtained from a man in his late teens or twenties in good health and CMV-seronegative. The CDR3: CASSSQGANEKLFF. As DNA, the CDR3 is TGTGCCAGCAGCTCACAGGGGGCTAATGAAAAACTGTTTTTT.